These 18 T cell receptor beta chains share one sample of origin, sequenced in a study of tumor-infiltrating lymphocytes in primary liver carcinoma. A primer in the constant region served to generate TCR beta cDNA from roughly 450 ng of total RNA. ARM-PCR was slightly modified, and three nested multiplex PCR rounds with it gave rise to the TCR beta libraries. The first two PCR rounds, approximately 10 cycles each, used TRBV1-TRBV30 forward primers and a C-beta reverse primer. TCRdb re-called the multiplex PCR reads with MiXCR, one entry per CDR3 protein. The sample lists about 74,000 distinct CDR3 sequences; roughly three quarters were seen once. Between roughly 20 and 33 mg of unsorted bulk tissue served as the source from which RNA and DNA were co-extracted. The specimen sequenced was liver tumor tissue from sampling region 4. Subset denoted: tumor region T4, right-lateral pole. The receptors stem from a man aged 40-50 years with primary liver carcinoma and hepatitis B virus infection.

To note about this clonotype: Germline is not matched at one junction end, which may reflect a read error. This chain links TRBV4-1 with TRBJ2-1; 7 nucleotides line up with TRBD2. The germline V gene encodes CDR1 MGHRA and CDR2 YSYEKL. The CDR3 runs 12 residues. CDR3: CASSQAGGEQSF. CDR3 coding DNA: TGCGCCAGCAGCCAAGCGGGGGGTGAGCAGTCCTTC.

This clonotype was seen a few times. A much larger clone differs by one base, so this may be a read error. The V call is TRBV24-1, the J call TRBJ2-7, with a weak D call TRBD1 (6 bases). Germline V CDR1 and CDR2: KGHDR, SFDVKD. The V end was cut by 4 bases, the J end by 6 bases, with 12 bases between. The CDR3 is made up of 13 amino acids. The CDR3 nucleotides read TGTGCCACCAGTGACAGTGGACAGTCCGAGCAGTACTTC. It codes for CATSDSGQSEQYF.

This clonotype appeared once. The V call is TRBV2, the J call TRBJ2-7, with D tentatively TRBD1 (6 bases). Trimming left V 4 bases short and J 7 bases short, with 17 bases between. The CDR3 loop spans 14 amino acids. Germline CDR1 SNHLY, CDR2 FYNNEI. The CDR3 loop reads CASSGGTRLGEQYF. The DNA of the CDR3 is TGTGCCAGCAGTGGAGGGACACGATTAGGGGAGCAGTACTTC. Looking up the rest from reference TRBV2 and TRBJ2-7 gives the full variable domain: EPEVTQTPSHQVTQMGQEVILRCVPISNHLYFYWYRQILGQKVEFLVSFYNNEISEKSEIFDDQFSVERPDGSNFTLKIRSTKLEDSAMYFCASSGGTRLGEQYFGPGTRLTVT.

This clonotype was recorded once. This CDR3 is missing its conserved last phenylalanine or tryptophan, likely due to a read error. The chain employs TRBV13 and TRBJ2-7, with a tentative D call TRBD1 (5 bases). Germline CDR1 and CDR2: PRHDT and FYEKMQ (reference sequence). The CDR3 has 11 amino acids. CDR3 coding DNA: TGTGCCAGTAGCTTAGGACATGGTCAGTACTTA. Translating gives CASSLGHGQYL.

About this clonotype: One end of the junction does not line up with germline, which may come from a read error. The chain couples TRBV6-5 to TRBJ2-3, with D possibly being TRBD1 or TRBD2 (5 bases each). Looked up from germline, CDR1 is MNHEY and CDR2 is SVGAGI. There are 15 residues in the CDR3. CDR3 sequence reads: CVSSYDSGSTDTQYF. As DNA, the CDR3 is TGTGTCAGCAGTTACGACAGCGGAAGTACAGATACGCAGTATTTT.

In its sample, this clonotype was seen many times. A read error is possible here, since a much larger clone lies one base away. The chain couples TRBV7-9 to TRBJ2-6; D is perhaps TRBD1 (5 bases). The CDR3 is 16 amino acids. Germline V gene sequence: CDR1 SEHNR, CDR2 FQNEAQ (reference sequence). Trimming took 6 bases from V and 4 from J, leaving 16 bases between them. CDR3 nucleotides: TGTGCCAGCAGTCCGGGTAGGGGTACGGGGGCCAACGTCCTGACTTTC. It specifies CASSPGRGTGANVLTF.

A few counts support this clonotype. The CDR3 ends on some other residue instead of the conserved phenylalanine or tryptophan, so this is likely a read error. The J gene is TRBJ2-1, the V gene TRBV5-1; tentative D call: TRBD2 (7 bases). Trimming removed 4 bases from V and 0 bases from J, with 29 bases in between. The germline V gene has CDR1 SGHRS and CDR2 YFSETQ. CDR3 size: 21 residues. For the CDR3, the DNA is TGCGCCAGCAGCCCGGGACTAACGGGAGGCCCTAGGGGGAGCTCCTACAATGAGCAGTTCCTC. It is translated as CASSPGLTGGPRGSSYNEQFL.

Remarks on this clonotype: The conserved phenylalanine or tryptophan normally closing the CDR3 is absent here, so this likely arose from a read error. The rearrangement joins TRBV11-2 to TRBJ2-1, with 8 nucleotides matching TRBD2. Germline CDR1 SGHAT, CDR2 FQNNGV. This CDR3 is 16 amino acids long. For the CDR3, the DNA is TGTCCAAGCAGCTTGGATATCGGACTAGCCATGGGTGAGCAGTTCTAC. Encoded protein: CPSSLDIGLAMGEQFY.

To note about this clonotype: Germline is not matched at one junction end, which may reflect a read error. The rearrangement uses TRBV6-1 and TRBJ1-5, with TRBD1 identical over 11 bases. The CDR3 has 15 amino acids. Germline values: CDR1 MNHNS, CDR2 SASEGT. CDR3 in DNA: TGTGTCAGCAGTGATGGGACAGGGGGGTATCAGCCCCAGCATTTT. Protein product: CVSSDGTGGYQPQHF.

Concerning this clonotype: This clone may be a read error of a much larger clone one base away. J is TRBJ1-1 and V is TRBV5-1; D gene ambiguous. V was pared by 0 bases and J by 0 bases, with 12 bases between. CDR1 and CDR2 from the germline V gene are SGHRS and YFSETQ. There are 16 residues in the CDR3. The CDR3 loop is CASSLAIGQLNTEAFF. In nucleotides, the CDR3 is TGCGCCAGCAGCTTGGCGATCGGGCAGCTGAACACTGAAGCTTTCTTT. Full variable domain (remainder filled in from reference TRBV5-1 and TRBJ1-1): KAGVTQTPRYLIKTRGQQVTLSCSPISGHRSVSWYQQTPGQGLQFLFEYFSETQRNKGNFPGRFSGRQFSNSRSEMNVSTLELGDSALYLCASSLAIGQLNTEAFFGQGTRLTVV.

Comments on this clonotype: The conserved final phenylalanine or tryptophan is absent from the CDR3, which likely points to a read error. J is TRBJ2-7 and V is TRBV29-1; D gene unclear. The CDR3 has 12 residues. CDR1 and CDR2 (germline): SQVTM, ANQGSEA. Trimming shortened V by 7 bases and J by 0 bases, and 10 bases separated the two germline ends. The CDR3 is CSAEGNSYEQYS. In nucleotides, the CDR3 is TGCAGCGCCGAAGGCAACTCCTACGAGCAGTACTCC.

The rearrangement links TRBV6-6 to TRBJ2-3, with D perhaps given as TRBD1 or TRBD2 (6 bases each). CDR3 length: 16 amino acids. The V gene's germline CDR1 is MNHNY and CDR2 SVGAGI (reference sequence). V lost 2 bases and J lost 4, with 16 bases in between. CDR3 sequence reads: CASSYGGGRWADTQYF. The CDR3 nucleotides read TGTGCCAGCAGTTACGGAGGGGGGCGGTGGGCAGATACGCAGTATTTT.

The V call is TRBV16, the J call TRBJ1-4, with a tentative D call TRBD1 (6 bases). The CDR3 contains 15 residues. Trimming removed 3 bases at V and 4 bases at J, with 12 bases between. Germline CDR1 KGHSY, CDR2 FQNENV. DNA of the CDR3: TGTGCCAGCAGCCAGTCGGGGGCAAGTAATGAAAAACTGTTTTTT. Translating gives CASSQSGASNEKLFF. Variable domain in full (rest from reference TRBV16 and TRBJ1-4): GEEVAQTPKHLVRGEGQKAKLYCAPIKGHSYVFWYQQVLKNEFKFLISFQNENVFDETGMPKERFSAKCLPNSPCSLEIQATKLEDSAVYFCASSQSGASNEKLFFGSGTQLSVL.

Points on this clonotype: This could be a read error, since a much larger clone is one nucleotide away. The rearrangement links TRBV10-1 to TRBJ2-1, with TRBD1 as a possible D gene (6 bases). The CDR3 has 12 amino acids. The V gene's germline CDR1 is WNHNN and CDR2 SYGVQD (reference sequence). The CDR3 DNA sequence: TGCGTCAGCAGCCAGGGGTCCAATGAGCAGTTCTTC. Amino acids: CVSSQGSNEQFF.

This clonotype has a handful of counts. The chain is built from TRBV2 and TRBJ1-6, with 8 bases identical to TRBD1. Germline lookup yields CDR1 SNHLY and CDR2 FYNNEI. CDR3 size: 15 residues. V dropped 5 bases and J dropped 7; count of bases not matched to a gene: 7. CDR3 protein: CASSNQGARNSPLHF. The CDR3 region has the DNA TGTGCCAGCAGTAACCAGGGGGCGCGGAATTCACCCCTCCACTTT.

Concerning this clonotype: The junction does not match germline at one end; this may be a read error. This chain uses TRBV29-1 with TRBJ2-7, with D perhaps matching TRBD2 (5 bases). The CDR3 totals 13 residues. Germline V CDR1 and CDR2: SQVTM, ANQGSEA. The CDR3 nucleotides read TGCAGCGTTGAAGTGAGACGGGGTTACGAGCAATATTTC. Residues: CSVEVRRGYEQYF.

This clonotype was found once. One end of the junction is discordant with germline, which a read error may explain. V and J are TRBV5-1 and TRBJ2-3, with unresolved D. This CDR3 comprises 12 residues. Germline CDR1 SGHRS, CDR2 YFSETQ. CDR3 residues: CACSVSTDTQYF. The CDR3 bases are TGCGCCTGCAGCGTTAGCACTGATACGCAGTATTTT. The entire variable domain, with the rest obtained from reference TRBV5-1 and TRBJ2-3, is as follows: KAGVTQTPRYLIKTRGQQVTLSCSPISGHRSVSWYQQTPGQGLQFLFEYFSETQRNKGNFPGRFSGRQFSNSRSEMNVSTLELGDSALYLCACSVSTDTQYFGPGTRLTVL.

The chain joins TRBV28 to TRBJ1-2; 7 bases are a match to TRBD1. The length of the CDR3 is 14 residues. V gave up 1 base and J gave up 7 bases; unmatched junction bases: 6. Germline V lookup: CDR1 MDHEN, CDR2 SYDVKM. The CDR3 nucleotides are TGTGCCAGCAGTTTATCTGACAGGGTGACTGGCTACACCTTC. It encodes CASSLSDRVTGYTF.